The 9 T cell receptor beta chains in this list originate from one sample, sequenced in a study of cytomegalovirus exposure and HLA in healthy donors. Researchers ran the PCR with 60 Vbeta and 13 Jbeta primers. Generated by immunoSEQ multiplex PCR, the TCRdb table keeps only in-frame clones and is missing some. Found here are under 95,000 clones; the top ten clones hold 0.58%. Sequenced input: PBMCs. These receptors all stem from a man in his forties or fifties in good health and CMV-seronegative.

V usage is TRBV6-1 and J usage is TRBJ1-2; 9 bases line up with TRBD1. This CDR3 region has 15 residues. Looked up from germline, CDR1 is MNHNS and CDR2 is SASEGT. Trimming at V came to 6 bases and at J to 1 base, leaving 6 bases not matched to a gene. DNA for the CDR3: TGTGCCAGCAGGTCCGGGACAGGGAATAACTATGGCTACACCTTC. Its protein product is CASRSGTGNNYGYTF.

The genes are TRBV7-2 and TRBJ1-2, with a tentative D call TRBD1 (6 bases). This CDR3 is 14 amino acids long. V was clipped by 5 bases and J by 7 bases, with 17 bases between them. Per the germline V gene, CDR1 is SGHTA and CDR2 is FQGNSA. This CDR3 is CASSHRDNHFGYTF. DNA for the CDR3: TGTGCCAGCAGCCACCGGGACAATCACTTTGGCTACACCTTC.

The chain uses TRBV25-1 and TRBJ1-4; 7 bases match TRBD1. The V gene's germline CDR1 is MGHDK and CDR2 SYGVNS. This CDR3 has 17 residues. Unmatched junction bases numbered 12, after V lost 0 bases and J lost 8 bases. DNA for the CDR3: TGTGCCAGCAGTGAATATCGGGTAGGGACAGCCAAGGAAAAACTGTTTTTT. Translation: CASSEYRVGTAKEKLFF.

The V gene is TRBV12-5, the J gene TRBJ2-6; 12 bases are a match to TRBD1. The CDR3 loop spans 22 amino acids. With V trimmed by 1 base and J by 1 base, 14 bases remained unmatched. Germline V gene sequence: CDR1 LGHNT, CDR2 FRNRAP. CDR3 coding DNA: TGTGCTAGTGGTTTGGCAGGCCCCCGGGACAGGGGGCTGGGATCTGGGGCCAACGTCCTGACTTTC. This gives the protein CASGLAGPRDRGLGSGANVLTF.

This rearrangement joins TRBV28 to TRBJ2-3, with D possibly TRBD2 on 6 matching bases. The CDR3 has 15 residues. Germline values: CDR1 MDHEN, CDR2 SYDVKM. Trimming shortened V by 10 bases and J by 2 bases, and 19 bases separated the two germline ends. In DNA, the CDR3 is TGTGCCATCGAACCTGCTCGGGGGAACACAGATACGCAGTATTTT. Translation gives CAIEPARGNTDTQYF.

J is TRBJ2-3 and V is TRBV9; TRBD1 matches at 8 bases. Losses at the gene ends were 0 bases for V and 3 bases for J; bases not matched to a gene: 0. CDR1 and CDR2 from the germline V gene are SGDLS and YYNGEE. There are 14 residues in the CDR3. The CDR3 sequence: CASSVDRGTDTQYF. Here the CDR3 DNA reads TGTGCCAGCAGCGTAGACAGGGGGACAGATACGCAGTATTTT.

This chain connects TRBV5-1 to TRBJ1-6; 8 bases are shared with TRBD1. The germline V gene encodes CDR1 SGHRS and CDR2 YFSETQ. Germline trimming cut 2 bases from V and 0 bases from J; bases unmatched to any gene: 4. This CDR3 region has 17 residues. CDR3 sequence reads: CASSFGQGRSYNSPLHF. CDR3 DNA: TGCGCCAGCAGCTTCGGACAGGGCCGCTCCTATAATTCACCCCTCCACTTT. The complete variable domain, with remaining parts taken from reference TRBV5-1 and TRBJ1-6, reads KAGVTQTPRYLIKTRGQQVTLSCSPISGHRSVSWYQQTPGQGLQFLFEYFSETQRNKGNFPGRFSGRQFSNSRSEMNVSTLELGDSALYLCASSFGQGRSYNSPLHFGNGTRLTVT.

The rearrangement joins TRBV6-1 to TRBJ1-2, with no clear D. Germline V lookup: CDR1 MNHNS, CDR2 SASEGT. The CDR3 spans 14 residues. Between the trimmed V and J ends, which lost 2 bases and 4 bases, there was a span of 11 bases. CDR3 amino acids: CASSELVPSYGYTF. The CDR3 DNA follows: TGTGCCAGCAGTGAACTTGTCCCTTCCTATGGCTACACCTTC.

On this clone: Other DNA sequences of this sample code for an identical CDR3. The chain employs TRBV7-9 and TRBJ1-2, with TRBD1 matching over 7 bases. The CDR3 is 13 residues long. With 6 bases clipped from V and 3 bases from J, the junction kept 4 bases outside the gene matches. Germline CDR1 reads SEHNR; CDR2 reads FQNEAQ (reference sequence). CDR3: CASSFTGDYGYTF. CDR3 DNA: TGTGCCAGCAGTTTCACAGGGGACTATGGCTACACCTTC.